This T cell receptor beta chain was captured by sequencing in a study of blood T cell repertoires in COVID-19. Assay: immunoSEQ multiplex PCR; the TCRdb copy retains only in-frame clones and omits some. Here the sample spans tens of thousands of clones, roughly 92% being singletons. The germline V gene has CDR1 SGHRS and CDR2 YFSETQ. The CDR3 consists of 15 residues. V gave up 6 bases and J gave up 5 bases, with 20 bases separating them. Material for sequencing was peripheral blood. The clonotype originates from a man between 65 and 85 years old with active COVID-19. The chain links TRBV5-1 to TRBJ1-1, with D possibly TRBD1 on 5 matching bases. CDR3 sequence: CASMKGKGLRTEAFF. The DNA for the CDR3 is TGCGCCAGCATGAAGGGTAAGGGACTTCGGACTGAAGCTTTCTTT.